This section outlines one T cell receptor (beta chain) sequence together with its context. J lost 1 base, V lost 4 bases, and 8 bases had no gene match. Per the germline V gene, CDR1 is PRHDT and CDR2 is FYEKMQ (reference sequence). This CDR3 contains 16 residues. The protocol was immunoSEQ multiplex PCR, while the TCRdb copy is restricted to in-frame clones and leaves out a portion. The sample records under 90,000 clones, roughly 93% being singletons. These data are taken from a study of technical replicates of blood from several donors. The sample comprised T cells isolated from PBMCs. This TCR derives from a human donor in good health. The rearrangement uses TRBV13 and TRBJ1-2; TRBD1 matches 8 bases. In nucleotides, the CDR3 is TGTGCCAGCAGCTCGAGACCGGGACAGGATAACTATGGCTACACCTTC. This sequence encodes CASSSRPGQDNYGYTF.